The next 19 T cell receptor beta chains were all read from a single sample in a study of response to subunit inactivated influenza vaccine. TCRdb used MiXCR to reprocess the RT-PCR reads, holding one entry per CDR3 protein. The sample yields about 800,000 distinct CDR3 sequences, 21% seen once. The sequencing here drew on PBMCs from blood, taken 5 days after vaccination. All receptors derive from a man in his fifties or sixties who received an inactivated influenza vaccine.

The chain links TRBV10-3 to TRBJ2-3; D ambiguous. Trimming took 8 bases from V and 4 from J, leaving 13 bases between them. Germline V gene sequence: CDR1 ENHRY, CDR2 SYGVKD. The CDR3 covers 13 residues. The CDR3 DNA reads TGTGCCATCGCCCGGTCAGACGCAGATACGCAGTATTTT. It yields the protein CAIARSDADTQYF.

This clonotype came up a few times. CDR3 in DNA: TGCAGCGTTGGGGGACTAGCGGGAGGGCCCGGGGAGCTGTTTTTT. Encoded protein: CSVGGLAGGPGELFF. The rearrangement joins TRBV29-1 to TRBJ2-2; 16 bases map to TRBD2. CDR1 is SQVTM, CDR2 ANQGSEA, per germline. V trimming: 4 bases; J trimming: 6 bases; junction bases outside the gene matches: 2. The CDR3 loop spans 15 amino acids.

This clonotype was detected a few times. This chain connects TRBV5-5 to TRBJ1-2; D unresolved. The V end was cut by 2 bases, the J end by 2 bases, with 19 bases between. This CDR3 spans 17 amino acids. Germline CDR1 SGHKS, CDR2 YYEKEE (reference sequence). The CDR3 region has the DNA TGTGCCAGCAGCTTAGACGGCCGCCGGCTAATGAACTATGGCTACACCTTC. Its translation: CASSLDGRRLMNYGYTF.

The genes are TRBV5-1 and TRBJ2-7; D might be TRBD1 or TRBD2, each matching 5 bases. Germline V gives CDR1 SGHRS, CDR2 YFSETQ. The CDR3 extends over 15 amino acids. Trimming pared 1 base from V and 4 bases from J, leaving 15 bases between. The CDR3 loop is CASSLSSGAQYEQYF. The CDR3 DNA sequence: TGCGCCAGCAGCTTGTCATCCGGGGCGCAGTACGAGCAGTACTTC.

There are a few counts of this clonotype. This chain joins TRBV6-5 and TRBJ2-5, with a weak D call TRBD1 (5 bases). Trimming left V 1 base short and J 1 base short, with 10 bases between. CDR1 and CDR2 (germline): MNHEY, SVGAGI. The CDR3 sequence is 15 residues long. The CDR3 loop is CASSYFRGTQETQYF. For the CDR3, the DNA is TGTGCCAGCAGTTACTTTAGGGGCACCCAAGAGACCCAGTACTTC.

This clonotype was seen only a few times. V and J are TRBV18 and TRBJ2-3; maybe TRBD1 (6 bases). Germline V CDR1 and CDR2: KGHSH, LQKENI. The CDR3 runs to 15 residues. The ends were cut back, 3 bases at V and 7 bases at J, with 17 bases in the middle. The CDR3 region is CASSPTGIPSNTQYF. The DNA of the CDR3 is TGTGCCAGCTCACCCACAGGGATTCCCTCAAATACGCAGTATTTT. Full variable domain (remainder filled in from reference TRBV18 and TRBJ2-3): NAGVMQNPRHLVRRRGQEARLRCSPMKGHSHVYWYRQLPEEGLKFMVYLQKENIIDESGMPKERFSAEFPKEGPSILRIQQVVRGDSAAYFCASSPTGIPSNTQYFGPGTRLTVL.

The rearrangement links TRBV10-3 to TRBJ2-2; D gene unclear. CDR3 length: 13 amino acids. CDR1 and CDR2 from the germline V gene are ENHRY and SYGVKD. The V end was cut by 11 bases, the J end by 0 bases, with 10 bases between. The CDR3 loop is CAALSSNTGELFF. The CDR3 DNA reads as TGTGCCGCTCTGAGCTCGAACACCGGGGAGCTGTTTTTT.

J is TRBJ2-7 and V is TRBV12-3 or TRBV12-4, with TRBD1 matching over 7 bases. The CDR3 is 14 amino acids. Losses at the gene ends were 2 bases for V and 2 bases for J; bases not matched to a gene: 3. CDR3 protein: CASSLYRGAYEQYF. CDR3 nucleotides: TGTGCCAGCAGTTTATACAGGGGCGCCTACGAGCAGTACTTC.

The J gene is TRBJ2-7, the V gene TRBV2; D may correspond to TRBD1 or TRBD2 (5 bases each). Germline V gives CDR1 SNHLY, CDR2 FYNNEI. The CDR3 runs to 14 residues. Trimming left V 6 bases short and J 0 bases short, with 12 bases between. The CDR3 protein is CASRGDGSSYEQYF. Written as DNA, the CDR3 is TGTGCCAGCAGGGGGGACGGAAGCTCCTACGAGCAGTACTTC.

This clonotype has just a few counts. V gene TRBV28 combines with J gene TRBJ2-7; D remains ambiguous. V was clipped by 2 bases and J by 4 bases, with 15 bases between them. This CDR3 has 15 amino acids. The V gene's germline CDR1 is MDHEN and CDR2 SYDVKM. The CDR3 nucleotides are TGTGCCAGCAGTTTACGGATCTCCTCTCGGTACGAGCAGTACTTC. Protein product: CASSLRISSRYEQYF. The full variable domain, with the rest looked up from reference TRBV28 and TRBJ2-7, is DVKVTQSSRYLVKRTGEKVFLECVQDMDHENMFWYRQDPGLGLRLIYFSYDVKMKEKGDIPEGYSVSREKKERFSLILESASTNQTSMYLCASSLRISSRYEQYFGPGTRLTVT.

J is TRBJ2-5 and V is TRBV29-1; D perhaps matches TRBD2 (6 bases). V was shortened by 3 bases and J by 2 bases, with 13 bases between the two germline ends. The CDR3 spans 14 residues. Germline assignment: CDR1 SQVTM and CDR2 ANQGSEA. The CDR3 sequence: CSVESGRRQETQYF. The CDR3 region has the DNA TGCAGCGTTGAGTCCGGGAGAAGGCAAGAGACCCAGTACTTC. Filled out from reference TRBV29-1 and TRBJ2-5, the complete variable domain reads SAVISQKPSRDICQRGTSLTIQCQVDSQVTMMFWYRQQPGQSLTLIATANQGSEATYESGFVIDKFPISRPNLTFSTLTVSNMSPEDSSIYLCSVESGRRQETQYFGPGTRLLVL.

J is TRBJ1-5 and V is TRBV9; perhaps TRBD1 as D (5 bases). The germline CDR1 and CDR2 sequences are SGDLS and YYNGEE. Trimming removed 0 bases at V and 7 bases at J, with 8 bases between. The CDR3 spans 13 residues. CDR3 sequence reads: CASSVVGDQPQHF. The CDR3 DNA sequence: TGTGCCAGCAGCGTAGTGGGGGACCAGCCCCAGCATTTT.

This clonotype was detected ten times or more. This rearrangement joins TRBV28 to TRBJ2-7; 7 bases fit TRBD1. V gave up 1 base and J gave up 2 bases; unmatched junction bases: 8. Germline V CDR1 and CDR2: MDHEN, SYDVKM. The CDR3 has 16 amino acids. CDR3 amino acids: CASSLLGTAVAYEQYF. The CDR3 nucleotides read TGTGCCAGCAGTTTATTAGGGACAGCTGTGGCCTACGAGCAGTACTTC.

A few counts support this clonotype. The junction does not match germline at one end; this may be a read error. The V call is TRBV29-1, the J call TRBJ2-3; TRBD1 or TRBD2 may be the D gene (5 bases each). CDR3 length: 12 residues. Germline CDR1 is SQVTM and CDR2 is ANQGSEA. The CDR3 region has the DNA TGCAGCGTAGAAGGGACCACTGATACGCAGTATTTT. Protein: CSVEGTTDTQYF.

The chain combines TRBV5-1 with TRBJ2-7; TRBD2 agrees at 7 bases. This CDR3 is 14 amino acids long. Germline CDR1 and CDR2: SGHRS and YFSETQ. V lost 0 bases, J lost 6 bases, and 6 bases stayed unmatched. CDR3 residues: CASSLGMGGTEQYF. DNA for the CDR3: TGCGCCAGCAGCTTGGGGATGGGGGGGACCGAGCAGTACTTC.

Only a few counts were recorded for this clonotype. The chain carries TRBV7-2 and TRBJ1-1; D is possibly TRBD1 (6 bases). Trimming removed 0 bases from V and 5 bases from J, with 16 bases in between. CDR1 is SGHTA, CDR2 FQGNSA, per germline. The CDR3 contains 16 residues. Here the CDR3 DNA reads TGTGCCAGCAGCTTAGCTTGGGGGGCCCGGGGGACTGAAGCTTTCTTT. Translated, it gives CASSLAWGARGTEAFF.

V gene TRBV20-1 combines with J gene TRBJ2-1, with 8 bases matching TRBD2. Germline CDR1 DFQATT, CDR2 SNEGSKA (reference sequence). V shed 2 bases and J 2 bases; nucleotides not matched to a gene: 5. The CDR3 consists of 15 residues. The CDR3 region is CSARRTGGAYNEQFF. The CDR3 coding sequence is TGCAGTGCTAGAAGGACGGGAGGGGCCTACAATGAGCAGTTCTTC.

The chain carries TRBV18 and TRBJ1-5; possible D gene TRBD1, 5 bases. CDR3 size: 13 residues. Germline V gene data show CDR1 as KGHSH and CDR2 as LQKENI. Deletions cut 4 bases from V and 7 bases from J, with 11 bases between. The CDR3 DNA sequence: TGTGCCAGCTCACAGGGGTTGGAACAGCCCCAGCATTTT. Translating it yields CASSQGLEQPQHF.

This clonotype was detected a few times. CDR3 in DNA: TGCAGTGCTAGAGATTCGGCTAGCGGGGACAATGAGCAGTTCTTC. This translates into CSARDSASGDNEQFF. The chain employs TRBV20-1 and TRBJ2-1; 9 bases are a match to TRBD2. The J segment lost 5 bases and the V segment lost 0 bases, leaving 5 bases of the junction unmatched. Per the germline V gene, CDR1 is DFQATT and CDR2 is SNEGSKA (reference sequence). CDR3 length: 15 residues.